The rows below give T cell receptor beta chains drawn from one sample of a study of T cell responses to AZD1222 COVID-19 vaccine. TCRdb's table, derived via immunoSEQ multiplex PCR, lists solely in-frame clones and lacks some. The table records about 110,000 clones, under 95% of them present only once. Sequencing was performed on peripheral blood, taken on day 0 of AZD1222 vaccination. The receptor set was obtained from an adult in good health. CDR3s include the opening cysteine and the closing phenylalanine or tryptophan. D genes are given only for firm matches. Where a row states a size, it is once, few, many or the class of an expanded clone; other rows omit it.

. | TRBJ1-6 | TRBV3-1/TRBV3-2 | 16 | TRBD1 | CASSQDSGTGYSPLHF | TGTGCCAGCAGCCAAGATTCGGGGACAGGGTACTCACCCCTCCACTTT
once | TRBJ1-4 | TRBV5-5 | 14 | . | CASSPRGIDEKLFF | TGTGCCAGCAGCCCCCGGGGTATTGATGAAAAACTGTTTTTT
. | TRBJ1-1 | TRBV18 | 16 | . | CASSPQAGSGSTEAFF | TGTGCCAGCTCACCACAAGCAGGGAGTGGTAGCACTGAAGCTTTCTTT
. | TRBJ2-3 | TRBV2 | 15 | TRBD2 | CASSEDSGVMNTQYF | TGTGCCAGCAGTGAAGATAGCGGGGTTATGAATACGCAGTATTTT
. | TRBJ1-1 | TRBV30 | 14 | . | CAWSVTGGNTEAFF | TGTGCCTGGAGTGTAACCGGAGGGAACACTGAAGCTTTCTTT
once | TRBJ2-1 | TRBV28 | 13 | . | CASSFVGSNEQFF | TGTGCCAGCAGTTTTGTGGGGAGCAATGAGCAGTTCTTC
. | TRBJ2-2 | TRBV5-4 | 15 | . | CASSFVQGNTGELFF | TGTGCCAGCAGCTTCGTACAGGGCAATACCGGGGAGCTGTTTTTT
. | TRBJ2-6 | TRBV18 | 15 | . | CASSPNSPGANVLTF | TGTGCCAGCTCACCAAACTCCCCTGGGGCCAACGTCCTGACTTTC
once | TRBJ2-1 | TRBV7-2 | 11 | . | CASSFYNEQFF | TGTGCCAGCAGCTTTTACAATGAGCAGTTCTTC
. | TRBJ2-5 | TRBV7-6 | 16 | TRBD2 | CASSLGTSGGQETQYF | TGTGCCAGCAGCTTAGGAACTAGCGGGGGCCAAGAGACCCAGTACTTC
. | TRBJ2-1 | TRBV3-1/TRBV3-2 | 14 | . | CASSTLGKYNEQFF | TGTGCCAGCAGCACCTTAGGGAAGTACAATGAGCAGTTCTTC
. | TRBJ2-7 | TRBV11-2 | 15 | . | CASSQPDAALYEQYF | TGTGCCAGCAGTCAACCGGACGCGGCCTTGTACGAGCAGTACTTC